The clone carrying this TCR beta chain has only a few counts. Its antigen is currently unknown. The data derive from a study of cytomegalovirus exposure and HLA in healthy donors. Study-level findings and limits: Later, an analysis found that common viral pathogens appeared to be linked with several of the most significant clusters.

Germline CDR1 reads LGHNA; CDR2 reads YNFKEQ. CDR3 size: 15 residues. With V trimmed by 4 bases and J by 0 bases, 5 bases remained unmatched. The PCR had 60 Vbeta and 13 Jbeta primers. Sequencing used immunoSEQ multiplex PCR; TCRdb keeps in-frame clones, though not all of them. The sample carries roughly 130,000 clones, approximately 80% recorded once. Specimen: PBMCs. This chain links TRBV4-2 with TRBJ2-7, with 8 positions matching TRBD2. This receptor was obtained from a male donor in good health and CMV-seropositive. The CDR3 region has the DNA TGTGCCAGCAGCCCAACGGGAGGGGCCTCCTACGAGCAGTACTTC. Its translation is CASSPTGGASYEQYF.